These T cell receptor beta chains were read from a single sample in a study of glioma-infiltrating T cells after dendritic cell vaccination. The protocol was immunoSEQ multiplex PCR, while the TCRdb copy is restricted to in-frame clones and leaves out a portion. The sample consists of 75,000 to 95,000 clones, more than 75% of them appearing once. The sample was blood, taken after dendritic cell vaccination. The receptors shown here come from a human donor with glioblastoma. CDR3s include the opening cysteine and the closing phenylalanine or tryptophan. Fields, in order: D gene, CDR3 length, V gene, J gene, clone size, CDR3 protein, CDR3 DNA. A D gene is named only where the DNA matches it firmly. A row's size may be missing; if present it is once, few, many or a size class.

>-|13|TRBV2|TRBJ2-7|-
CASSVAGSYEQYF
TGTGCCAGCAGTGTTGCAGGTTCCTACGAGCAGTACTTC
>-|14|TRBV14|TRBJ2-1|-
CASSLDLSRNEQFF
TGTGCCAGCAGCCTTGACTTGAGTCGGAATGAGCAGTTCTTC
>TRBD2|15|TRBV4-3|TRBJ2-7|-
CASSQEMGLASEQYF
TGCGCCAGCAGCCAAGAAATGGGACTAGCCTCCGAGCAGTACTTC
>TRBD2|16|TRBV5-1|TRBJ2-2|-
CASSLGRGVHTGELFF
TGCGCCAGCAGCTTAGGGAGGGGAGTTCACACCGGGGAGCTGTTTTTT
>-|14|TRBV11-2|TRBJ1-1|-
CASSLFLRVTEAFF
TGTGCCAGCAGCTTATTTCTCAGGGTGACTGAAGCTTTCTTT
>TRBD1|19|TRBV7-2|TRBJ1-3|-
CASSRNSGTGYLSGNTIYF
TGTGCCAGCAGCCGAAACTCCGGGACAGGCTACCTCTCTGGAAACACCATATATTTT
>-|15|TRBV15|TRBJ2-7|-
CATSRERGTTDEQYF
TGTGCCACCAGCAGAGAGAGGGGGACAACAGACGAGCAGTACTTC
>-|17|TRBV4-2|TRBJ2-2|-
CASSQVDRSTNTGELFF
TGTGCCAGCAGCCAAGTAGACAGAAGTACAAACACCGGGGAGCTGTTTTTT
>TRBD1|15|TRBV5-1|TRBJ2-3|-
CASSPGQGTTDTQYF
TGCGCCAGCAGCCCTGGACAGGGGACCACAGATACGCAGTATTTT
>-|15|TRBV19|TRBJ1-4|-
CASSRDTGTNEKLFF
TGTGCCAGTAGTCGGGACACGGGGACTAATGAAAAACTGTTTTTT
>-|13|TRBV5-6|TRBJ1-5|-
CASSLEPNQPQHF
TGTGCCAGCAGCTTAGAGCCCAATCAGCCCCAGCATTTT
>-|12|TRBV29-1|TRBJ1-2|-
CSVVWGGLGYTF
TGCAGCGTTGTTTGGGGAGGACTAGGCTACACCTTC
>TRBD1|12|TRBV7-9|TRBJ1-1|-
CASSPDRVRAFF
TGTGCCAGCAGCCCCGACAGGGTTAGGGCTTTCTTT
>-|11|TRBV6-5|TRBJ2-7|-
CASSQTLEQYF
TGTGCCAGCAGCCAAACCCTAGAGCAGTACTTC
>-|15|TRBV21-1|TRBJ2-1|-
CASSLQGWTYNEQFF
TGTGCCAGCAGCTTACAGGGATGGACCTACAATGAGCAGTTCTTC
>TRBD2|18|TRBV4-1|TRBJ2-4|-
CASSQSTSGGLAKNIQYF
TGCGCCAGCAGCCAAAGTACTAGCGGGGGTCTAGCCAAAAACATTCAGTACTTC
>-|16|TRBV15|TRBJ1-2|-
CATSRTQPPPYYGYTF
TGTGCCACCAGCAGGACACAGCCACCACCTTACTATGGCTACACCTTC
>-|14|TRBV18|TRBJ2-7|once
CASSPSTGIYEQYF
TGTGCCAGCTCACCTAGCACAGGGATCTACGAGCAGTACTTC
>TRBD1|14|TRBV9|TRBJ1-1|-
CASSDPRGFGEAFF
TGTGCCAGCAGCGACCCCAGGGGGTTCGGTGAAGCTTTCTTT
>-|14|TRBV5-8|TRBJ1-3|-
CASSPYRTGNTIYF
TGTGCCAGCAGCCCTTACAGGACGGGAAACACCATATATTTT
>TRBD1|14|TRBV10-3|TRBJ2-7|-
CAIRPGQGYYEQYF
TGTGCCATCAGACCGGGACAGGGGTACTACGAGCAGTACTTC
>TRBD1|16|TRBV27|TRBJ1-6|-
CASSSVLGQGFSPLHF
TGTGCCAGCAGTTCGGTACTGGGACAGGGGTTTTCACCCCTCCACTTT
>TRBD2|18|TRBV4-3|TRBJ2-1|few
CASSQGRKLAESYNEQFF
TGCGCCAGCAGCCAGGGTCGTAAACTAGCGGAGTCCTACAATGAGCAGTTCTTC
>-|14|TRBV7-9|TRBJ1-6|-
CASSSRTVNSPLHF
TGTGCCAGCAGCAGCCGGACAGTCAATTCACCCCTCCACTTT
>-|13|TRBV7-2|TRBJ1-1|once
CASSLEGPGEAFF
TGTGCCAGCAGCTTGGAGGGCCCGGGGGAAGCTTTCTTT
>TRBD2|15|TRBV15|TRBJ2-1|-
CATSRSGGPYNEQFF
TGTGCCACCAGCAGAAGCGGGGGGCCCTACAATGAGCAGTTCTTC
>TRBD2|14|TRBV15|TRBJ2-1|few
CATSRASGDNEQFF
TGTGCCACCAGCAGAGCTAGCGGAGACAATGAGCAGTTCTTC
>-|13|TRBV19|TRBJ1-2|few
CASSMRGRDGYTF
TGTGCCAGTAGTATGAGAGGGAGGGATGGCTACACCTTC
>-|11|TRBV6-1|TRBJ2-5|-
CASSARTGQYF
TGTGCCAGCAGTGCGAGGACTGGCCAGTACTTC
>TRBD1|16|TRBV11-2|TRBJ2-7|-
CASSPSPAGGSYEQYF
TGTGCCAGCAGCCCCTCTCCGGCAGGGGGTTCCTACGAGCAGTACTTC
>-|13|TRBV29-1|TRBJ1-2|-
CSARSQGFYGYTF
TGCAGCGCTCGGTCGCAGGGATTCTATGGCTACACCTTC
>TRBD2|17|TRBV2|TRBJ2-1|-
CASSPEIAGITYNEQFF
TGTGCCAGCAGCCCTGAAATAGCGGGGATTACCTACAATGAGCAGTTCTTC
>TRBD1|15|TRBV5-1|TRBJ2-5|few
CASSLGWTGRETQYF
TGCGCCAGCAGCTTGGGGTGGACAGGGAGGGAGACCCAGTACTTC
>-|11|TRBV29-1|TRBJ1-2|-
CSVGDIYGYTF
TGCAGCGTTGGGGACATCTATGGCTACACCTTC
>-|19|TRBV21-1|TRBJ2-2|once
CASSARLAGEGGKAGELFF
TGTGCCAGCAGCGCCCGACTAGCGGGAGAGGGGGGTAAGGCCGGGGAGCTGTTTTTT
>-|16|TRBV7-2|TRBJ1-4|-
CASSSSGRRTNEKLFF
TGTGCCAGCAGCTCATCAGGGAGGAGAACTAATGAAAAACTGTTTTTT
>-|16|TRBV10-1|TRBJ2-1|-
CASSPSQAQWGDEQFF
TGCGCCAGCAGCCCCTCACAGGCCCAGTGGGGGGATGAGCAGTTCTTC
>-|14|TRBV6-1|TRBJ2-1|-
CASSLYRLYNEQFF
TGTGCCAGCAGTCTATATAGACTATACAATGAGCAGTTCTTC
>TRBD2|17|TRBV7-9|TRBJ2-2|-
CASSPRLAGKNTGELFF
TGTGCCAGCAGCCCCAGACTAGCGGGGAAGAACACCGGGGAGCTGTTTTTT
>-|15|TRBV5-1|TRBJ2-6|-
CASSLAISGANVLTF
TGCGCCAGCAGCTTGGCCATCTCTGGGGCCAACGTCCTGACTTTC
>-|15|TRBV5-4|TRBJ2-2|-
CASSSGTLNTGELFF
TGTGCCAGCAGTTCCGGGACACTGAACACCGGGGAGCTGTTTTTT